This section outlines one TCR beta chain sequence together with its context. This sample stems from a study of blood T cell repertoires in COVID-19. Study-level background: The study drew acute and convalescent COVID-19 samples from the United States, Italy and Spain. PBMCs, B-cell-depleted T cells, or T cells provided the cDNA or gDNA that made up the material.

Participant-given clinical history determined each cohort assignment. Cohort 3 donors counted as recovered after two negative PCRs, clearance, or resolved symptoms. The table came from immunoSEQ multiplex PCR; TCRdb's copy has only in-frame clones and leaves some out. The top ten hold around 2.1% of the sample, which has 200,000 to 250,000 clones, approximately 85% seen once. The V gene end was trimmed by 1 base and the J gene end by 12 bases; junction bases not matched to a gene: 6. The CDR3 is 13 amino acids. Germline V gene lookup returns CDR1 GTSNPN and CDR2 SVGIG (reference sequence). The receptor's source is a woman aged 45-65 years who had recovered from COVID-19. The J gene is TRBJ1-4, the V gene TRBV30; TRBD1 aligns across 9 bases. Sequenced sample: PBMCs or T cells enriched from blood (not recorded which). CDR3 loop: CAWSAGTGFELFF. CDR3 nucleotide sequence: TGTGCCTGGAGTGCCGGGACAGGGTTTGAACTGTTTTTT.